This entry lists 11 T cell receptor beta chains sequenced from one sample in a study of cytomegalovirus exposure and HLA in healthy donors. The table came from immunoSEQ multiplex PCR; TCRdb's copy has only in-frame clones and leaves some out. The table lists 250,000 to 400,000 clones, around 90% of them singletons, with around 0.96% in the top ten. The sequencing input was PBMCs. The receptors were gathered from a man between 25 and 39 years old in good health and CMV-seronegative.

The CDR3 bases are TGCGCCAGCAGCCCCGGGACAGCTTTTAATGAAAAACTGTTTTTT. It encodes CASSPGTAFNEKLFF. The chain is built from TRBV10-1 and TRBJ1-4, with 7 bases fitting TRBD1. This CDR3 has 15 amino acids. Germline V gene lookup returns CDR1 WNHNN and CDR2 SYGVQD (reference sequence). The ends lost 6 bases at V and 4 bases at J; junction bases unmatched: 8.

The V call is TRBV5-5, the J call TRBJ1-2, with D unresolved. Germline loops: CDR1 SGHKS, CDR2 YYEKEE (reference sequence). This CDR3 is built from 15 residues. Deletions cut 1 base from V and 4 bases from J, with 14 bases between. The CDR3 protein is CASSLHQKKTYGYTF. The CDR3 DNA reads as TGTGCCAGCAGCTTGCACCAGAAGAAAACCTATGGCTACACCTTC.

A single count supports this clone. The rearrangement uses TRBV9 and TRBJ2-1; TRBD1 aligns across 9 bases. Germline assignment: CDR1 SGDLS and CDR2 YYNGEE. This CDR3 is 15 amino acids long. The J segment lost 5 bases and the V segment lost 3 bases, leaving 6 bases of the junction unmatched. The chain's CDR3 is CASSEQGALNNEQFF. The CDR3 DNA is TGTGCCAGCAGCGAACAGGGGGCTCTTAACAATGAGCAGTTCTTC.

J is TRBJ1-5 and V is TRBV4-1; TRBD1 agrees at 8 bases. The CDR3 runs 17 residues. Trimming removed 1 base from V and 3 bases from J; junction bases left unmatched: 8. The V gene's germline CDR1 is MGHRA and CDR2 YSYEKL. CDR3 DNA: TGCGCCAGCAGCCAAGTTTGGCAGGGGGCTAACAATCAGCCCCAGCATTTT. Translating gives CASSQVWQGANNQPQHF.

This clone showed up just a few times. The V gene is TRBV27, the J gene TRBJ2-7, with D maybe TRBD1 (6 bases). This CDR3 is built from 13 residues. CDR1 is MNHEY and CDR2 is SMNVEV in the germline V gene (reference sequence). Trimming shortened V by 3 bases and J by 1 base, and 7 bases separated the two germline ends. The CDR3 DNA sequence: TGTGCCAGCAGTTTTCAGGGGTCCTACGAGCAGTACTTC. Translation gives CASSFQGSYEQYF.

V usage is TRBV27 and J usage is TRBJ1-5, with 10 positions matching TRBD1. The germline CDR1 and CDR2 sequences are MNHEY and SMNVEV (reference sequence). The CDR3 length is 15 residues. V dropped 3 bases and J dropped 1; count of bases not matched to a gene: 0. Here the CDR3 DNA reads TGTGCCAGCAGTTTGGGACAGGGGAGCAATCAGCCCCAGCATTTT. As protein: CASSLGQGSNQPQHF.

The chain employs TRBV29-1 and TRBJ2-3, with TRBD1 matching 10 bases. The CDR3 has 15 residues. Unmatched junction bases numbered 8, after V lost 6 bases and J lost 2 bases. CDR1 and CDR2 (germline): SQVTM, ANQGSEA. The CDR3 sequence is CSVHPGTGVTDTQYF. DNA of the CDR3: TGCAGCGTCCACCCCGGGACAGGGGTCACAGATACGCAGTATTTT.

This clone was seen a single time. The chain recombines TRBV2 with TRBJ2-1; 10 bases agree with TRBD2. Germline V gene sequence: CDR1 SNHLY, CDR2 FYNNEI. With V trimmed by 6 bases and J by 3 bases, 8 bases remained unmatched. This CDR3 spans 16 amino acids. The CDR3 loop reads CASSRTGTSVYNEQFF. DNA of the CDR3: TGTGCCAGCAGCCGTACCGGGACTAGCGTCTACAATGAGCAGTTCTTC.

This chain links TRBV2 with TRBJ2-7; 10 nucleotides agree with TRBD1. Per germline, CDR1 SNHLY and CDR2 FYNNEI. The CDR3 consists of 14 residues. With 7 bases clipped from V and 1 base from J, the junction kept 4 bases outside the gene matches. Here the CDR3 reads CASNTGQGSYEQYF. CDR3 sequence (DNA): TGTGCCAGCAATACGGGACAGGGGTCCTACGAGCAGTACTTC.

V gene TRBV10-3 combines with J gene TRBJ1-2; 8 bases are shared with TRBD1. CDR3 size: 16 residues. J was trimmed by 6 bases and V by 0 bases; bases with no gene match: 9. Per germline, CDR1 ENHRY and CDR2 SYGVKD. The CDR3 protein is CAISESGQGARHGYTF. Written as DNA, the CDR3 is TGTGCCATCAGTGAGTCGGGTCAGGGGGCCCGGCATGGCTACACCTTC.

V usage is TRBV4-1 and J usage is TRBJ1-2, with D possibly being TRBD1 (6 bases). The CDR3 loop spans 15 amino acids. Germline CDR1 and CDR2: MGHRA and YSYEKL. Between the trimmed V and J ends, which lost 7 bases and 4 bases, there was a span of 19 bases. CDR3 nucleotide sequence: TGCGCCAGCACCCCTACAGAAACAGGGTCCTATGGCTACACCTTC. Protein sequence: CASTPTETGSYGYTF.